This T cell receptor beta chain was captured by sequencing in a study of identifying expanded T cells in peripheral blood. Collection occurred without any documented infections or immune events in donors. There are 16 residues in the CDR3. V gave up 5 bases and J gave up 3 bases; unmatched junction bases: 7. The germline CDR1 and CDR2 sequences are SGHDN and FVKESK. Sequenced by immunoSEQ multiplex PCR; TCRdb stores in-frame clones only, minus some. The table lists around 60,000 clones, under 85% of them singletons, with around a sixth in the top ten. This chain links TRBV14 with TRBJ2-3; the match to TRBD2 covers 11 bases. The clonotype comes from a person between 18 and 70 years old in good health. Sequenced input: blood. For the CDR3, the DNA is TGTGCCAGCAGCGAACTAGCGGGAGCGATAACAGATACGCAGTATTTT. Translated, it gives CASSELAGAITDTQYF.